A single sample gave rise to the 21 T cell receptor beta chains below, sequenced in a study of molecular identifiers for immune sequencing clone quantification. TCRdb recomputed calls from the PCR reads with MiXCR, one row per CDR3 protein. This table has about 330,000 distinct CDR3 sequences, roughly 23% appearing once. Sequencing was done on a sample of naive CD8+ T cells from blood, with Jurkat cell RNA spiked in. Subset denoted: FACS-sorted CD8+CD4-CCR7+CD45RA+ naive T cells. These receptors were taken from a human donor in good health. Some libraries in this study had Jurkat cell RNA spiked in.

Only a few counts were recorded for this clonotype. The CDR3 nucleotides read TGTGCCAGTACCTTTCAGGGGGCGGAAAAACTGTTTTTT. Translation gives CASTFQGAEKLFF. The chain uses TRBV19 and TRBJ1-4; 8 bases fit TRBD1. Germline assignment: CDR1 LNHDA and CDR2 SQIVND (reference sequence). J lost 8 bases, V lost 7 bases, and 6 bases had no gene match. This CDR3 contains 13 residues. Together with reference TRBV19 and TRBJ1-4, the CDR3 gives the full variable domain: DGGITQSPKYLFRKEGQNVTLSCEQNLNHDAMYWYRQDPGQGLRLIYYSQIVNDFQKGDIAEGYSVSREKKESFPLTVTSAQKNPTAFYLCASTFQGAEKLFFGSGTQLSVL.

The rearrangement joins TRBV6-6 to TRBJ2-3, with 7 positions matching TRBD2. Trimming took 6 bases from V and 4 from J; bases not matched to a gene: 7. CDR3 length equals 14 residues. CDR1 is MNHNY, CDR2 SVGAGI, per germline (reference sequence). Written as DNA, the CDR3 is TGTGCCAGCAGCACGACTAGCTTTCCAGATACGCAGTATTTT. It encodes CASSTTSFPDTQYF.

This clonotype has a handful of counts. Here the CDR3 DNA reads TGTGCCAGCAGTTTAGAAGGTCTGGGGCTATTTAATGAAAAACTGTTTTTT. It specifies CASSLEGLGLFNEKLFF. V and J are TRBV12-3 or TRBV12-4 and TRBJ1-4, with a tentative D call TRBD1 (5 bases). The CDR3 is 17 residues long. Trimming removed 1 base from V and 4 bases from J, with 16 bases in between.

A remark on this clonotype: This may stem from a read error, because a much larger clone lies one nucleotide away. The chain links TRBV6-5 to TRBJ2-2, with 11 bases that match TRBD2. V lost 7 bases to trimming and J lost 4 bases; unmatched junction nucleotides: 8. Germline values: CDR1 MNHEY, CDR2 SVGAGI. CDR3 size: 16 residues. The CDR3 loop reads CASTSTSGSGTGELFF. CDR3 DNA: TGTGCCAGCACCTCAACTAGCGGGAGTGGCACCGGGGAGCTGTTTTTT.

As for this clonotype: This may arise from a read error, as a much more abundant clone is one base away. CDR3 sequence reads: CSVEGGQLEETQYF. DNA for the CDR3: TGCAGCGTTGAGGGTGGACAGCTGGAGGAGACCCAGTACTTC. This chain links TRBV29-1 with TRBJ2-5; D possibly corresponds to TRBD1 (6 bases). The CDR3 sequence is 14 residues long. CDR1 is SQVTM and CDR2 is ANQGSEA in the germline V gene. Trimming cost V 3 bases and J 5 bases, with 16 bases left between them.

The chain couples TRBV30 to TRBJ1-1; 8 positions agree with TRBD1. This CDR3 has 13 residues. V shed 1 base, J shed 8 bases, and the junction held 6 bases outside the gene matches. Germline values: CDR1 GTSNPN, CDR2 SVGIG (reference sequence). CDR3 protein: CAWSAQGAGEAFF. For the CDR3, the DNA is TGTGCCTGGAGTGCTCAGGGGGCCGGAGAAGCTTTCTTT.

The rearrangement links TRBV6-2 or TRBV6-3 to TRBJ2-3; maybe TRBD2 (5 bases). V lost 2 bases and J 5 bases, leaving 8 bases between the germline ends. This CDR3 is 13 amino acids long. Germline V gene sequence: CDR1 MNHEY, CDR2 SVGEGT. CDR3 residues: CASSYNGVDTQYF. DNA of the CDR3: TGTGCCAGCAGTTACAACGGGGTAGATACGCAGTATTTT.

Turning to this clonotype: This may be a read error: a much more frequent sequence differs by one nucleotide. The chain combines TRBV6-5 with TRBJ1-5; no reliable D call. This CDR3 comprises 15 residues. Trimming pared 2 bases from V and 7 bases from J, leaving 15 bases between. Germline V gene sequence: CDR1 MNHEY, CDR2 SVGAGI. This chain's CDR3 is CASSYTGQNRQPQHF. The CDR3 region has the DNA TGTGCCAGCAGTTACACTGGGCAGAACAGACAGCCCCAGCATTTT.

The J gene is TRBJ1-4, the V gene TRBV30; the match to TRBD1 covers 8 bases. The CDR3 sequence is 15 residues long. V dropped 2 bases and J dropped 3; count of bases not matched to a gene: 5. CDR1 GTSNPN and CDR2 SVGIG come from the germline V gene (reference sequence). CDR3 nucleotides: TGTGCCTGGAGTACAGGGACAGGATCTAATGAAAAACTGTTTTTT. It translates to CAWSTGTGSNEKLFF.

This chain links TRBV7-9 with TRBJ2-7; tentatively, D is TRBD1 (6 bases). The germline V gene has CDR1 SEHNR and CDR2 FQNEAQ (reference sequence). V lost 1 base to trimming and J lost 4 bases, with 11 bases between them. This CDR3 spans 14 amino acids. The CDR3: CASSLGQARYEQYF. CDR3 sequence (DNA): TGTGCCAGCAGCTTAGGACAGGCCCGATACGAGCAGTACTTC.

With regard to this clonotype: This may be a read error, as it is one base from a much larger clone. The rearrangement uses TRBV28 and TRBJ2-3, with 7 bases fitting TRBD1. Germline CDR1 reads MDHEN; CDR2 reads SYDVKM. This CDR3 has 14 residues. CDR3 bases: TGTACCAGCAGTACAGGGGATCGGACAGATACGCAGTATTTT. Its protein is CTSSTGDRTDTQYF.

The rearrangement uses TRBV6-5 and TRBJ1-4; D remains ambiguous. The CDR3 has 15 residues. V was shortened by 5 bases and J by 14 bases, with 24 bases between the two germline ends. Germline-derived CDR1 and CDR2 are MNHEY and SVGAGI. The CDR3 sequence: CASSPLSVRSAPLFF. The CDR3 DNA sequence: TGTGCCAGCAGTCCTTTGTCCGTGAGATCTGCACCCCTGTTTTTT.

The genes are TRBV7-2 and TRBJ2-1, with no clear D. Trimming shortened V by 0 bases and J by 15 bases, and 12 bases separated the two germline ends. The length of the CDR3 is 12 residues. Germline CDR1 is SGHTA and CDR2 is FQGNSA. CDR3 residues: CASSLAGGKGFF. In nucleotides, the CDR3 is TGTGCCAGCAGCTTAGCGGGTGGGAAGGGGTTCTTC.

This chain joins TRBV27 and TRBJ2-7; no definite D call. The V end lost 5 bases, the J end lost 3 bases, and 17 bases lay between the germline ends. This CDR3 spans 15 amino acids. Germline CDR1 reads MNHEY; CDR2 reads SMNVEV (reference sequence). CDR3 nucleotide sequence: TGTGCCAGCAGTCTTGCGGACGGACGATACTACGAGCAGTACTTC. Translated: CASSLADGRYYEQYF.

This clonotype was counted once. V gene TRBV6-2 or TRBV6-3 combines with J gene TRBJ2-7; TRBD1 aligns across 9 bases. The J segment lost 7 bases and the V segment lost 5 bases, leaving 18 bases of the junction unmatched. The CDR3 covers 17 residues. Germline CDR1 reads MNHEY; CDR2 reads SVGEGT. CDR3: CASSRTGTGRIPTEQYF. The CDR3 bases are TGTGCCAGCAGTCGAACCGGGACAGGGCGAATCCCAACGGAGCAGTACTTC.

This clonotype has ten or more counts. This chain joins TRBV30 and TRBJ1-1; D is unclear. The CDR3 length is 11 residues. V lost 0 bases to trimming and J lost 7 bases, with 6 bases between them. CDR1 and CDR2 from the germline V gene are GTSNPN and SVGIG (reference sequence). The CDR3 coding sequence is TGTGCCTGGAGTGTTTCGGGTGAAGCTTTCTTT. Translation: CAWSVSGEAFF.

This clonotype has more than one count but fewer than ten. The CDR3 here is CASSPPLSSGGHNEQFF. The DNA for the CDR3 is TGTGCCAGCAGCCCCCCCTTGTCTAGCGGGGGACACAATGAGCAGTTCTTC. V usage is TRBV9 and J usage is TRBJ2-1; 10 nucleotides agree with TRBD2. The CDR3 is 17 residues long. Looked up from germline, CDR1 is SGDLS and CDR2 is YYNGEE. The V and J ends lost 4 bases and 5 bases, in that order; junction bases with no gene match: 12.

The rearrangement joins TRBV4-3 to TRBJ2-3, with TRBD2 as a possible D gene (5 bases). Germline loops: CDR1 LGHNA, CDR2 YSLEER. The CDR3 sequence is 16 residues long. Between the trimmed V and J ends, which lost 3 bases and 7 bases, there was a span of 20 bases. The CDR3 spells CASSHLALGEKNTQYF. CDR3 coding DNA: TGCGCCAGCAGCCACTTAGCACTGGGAGAAAAGAATACGCAGTATTTT.

V is TRBV20-1 and J is TRBJ2-3; perhaps TRBD1 as D (7 bases). This CDR3 spans 17 amino acids. CDR1 is DFQATT and CDR2 is SNEGSKA in the germline V gene (reference sequence). Trimming cost V 4 bases and J 0 bases, with 20 bases left between them. The CDR3 nucleotides are TGCAGTGCTATGGGGCGGGATTGGACAGGAAGCACAGATACGCAGTATTTT. It is translated as CSAMGRDWTGSTDTQYF.

This clonotype has more than one count but fewer than ten. The V call is TRBV5-1, the J call TRBJ2-5, with a weak D call TRBD1 (7 bases). This CDR3 is built from 17 residues. The V end was cut by 0 bases, the J end by 5 bases, with 20 bases between. CDR1 is SGHRS and CDR2 is YFSETQ in the germline V gene. CDR3 protein: CASSLVGGGASLETQYF. DNA of the CDR3: TGCGCCAGCAGCTTGGTAGGAGGGGGCGCTTCCCTGGAGACCCAGTACTTC.

This clonotype was counted many times. This rearrangement joins TRBV27 to TRBJ2-3; tentatively, D is TRBD2 (5 bases). Germline V gives CDR1 MNHEY, CDR2 SMNVEV (reference sequence). There are 15 residues in the CDR3. V lost 6 bases and J 0 bases, leaving 13 bases between the germline ends. CDR3: CASSLAWSSTDTQYF. The DNA of the CDR3 is TGTGCCAGCAGCTTAGCGTGGAGTAGCACAGATACGCAGTATTTT.